This T cell receptor beta chain was obtained from a study of T cell changes during pregnancy in multiple sclerosis. Sequencing was performed with immunoSEQ multiplex PCR; in TCRdb, only in-frame clones are kept and a portion is missing. The sample records around 80,000 clones, 94% being singletons. The V gene's germline CDR1 is MDHEN and CDR2 SYDVKM. The CDR3 totals 15 residues. V was pared by 3 bases and J by 3 bases, with 15 bases between. This clonotype was sampled from a female donor in good health, enrolled as a control in a pregnancy study. The input for sequencing was peripheral blood, taken in the second trimester of pregnancy. The gene calls are TRBV28 and TRBJ2-7; D is unclear. CDR3 coding DNA: TGTGCCAGCAGTTTCGTCCTAGGCGGAGACTACGAGCAGTACTTC. It is translated as CASSFVLGGDYEQYF.